The next 18 T cell receptor beta chains were all read from a single sample in a study of blood T cell repertoires in COVID-19. Profiling relied on immunoSEQ multiplex PCR, and the TCRdb table lists in-frame clones only, not all of them. The sample has about 200,000 clones, about 76% seen once. The sample was peripheral blood. These TCRs come from a woman in her thirties or forties with COVID-19, enrolled during active disease.

The table lists this clone with a few counts. The chain has TRBV3-1 (or the pseudogene TRBV3-2) and TRBJ2-2, with TRBD2 matching over 7 bases. The CDR3 runs to 14 residues. V gave up 5 bases and J gave up 6 bases; unmatched junction bases: 6. From germline, CDR1 is LGHDT and CDR2 YNNKEL (reference sequence). CDR3 coding DNA: TGTGCCAGCAGCACTACACTAGCGTCCGGGGAGCTGTTTTTT. As protein: CASSTTLASGELFF.

The V gene is TRBV30, the J gene TRBJ2-7, with a possible D match to TRBD1 (5 bases). Between the trimmed V and J ends, which lost 0 bases and 2 bases, there was a span of 8 bases. This CDR3 has 13 residues. CDR1 is GTSNPN and CDR2 is SVGIG in the germline V gene (reference sequence). The CDR3 protein is CAWSVKGPYEQYF. CDR3 nucleotide sequence: TGTGCCTGGAGTGTGAAGGGGCCCTACGAGCAGTACTTC. The variable domain in full, with the rest retrieved from reference TRBV30 and TRBJ2-7, is SQTIHQWPATLVQPVGSPLSLECTVEGTSNPNLYWYRQAAGRGLQLLFYSVGIGQISSEVPQNLSASRPQDRQFILSSKKLLLSDSGFYLCAWSVKGPYEQYFGPGTRLTVT.

J is TRBJ1-5 and V is TRBV27, with no clear D. The length of the CDR3 is 14 residues. Germline V gene lookup returns CDR1 MNHEY and CDR2 SMNVEV (reference sequence). Trimming left V 3 bases short and J 1 base short, with 7 bases between. CDR3 DNA sequence: TGTGCCAGCAGTTTTTCTCCCAGCAATCAGCCCCAGCATTTT. Translation: CASSFSPSNQPQHF.

The genes are TRBV5-1 and TRBJ1-6; 8 bases agree with TRBD1. The V gene end was trimmed by 1 base and the J gene end by 9 bases; junction bases not matched to a gene: 12. CDR3 length: 17 amino acids. Germline V gene lookup returns CDR1 SGHRS and CDR2 YFSETQ. Here the CDR3 reads CASSLLPDGTGRSPLHF. CDR3 in DNA: TGCGCCAGCAGCTTGTTGCCTGACGGGACAGGACGTTCACCCCTCCACTTT.

This clone was observed a single time. V is TRBV19 and J is TRBJ2-1; tentative D call: TRBD1 (6 bases). This CDR3 comprises 15 residues. V lost 1 base and J lost 3, with 10 bases in between. Per germline, CDR1 LNHDA and CDR2 SQIVND (reference sequence). Written as DNA, the CDR3 is TGTGCCAGTAGTATAGCGCTCAGGGGCTACAATGAGCAGTTCTTC. The encoded protein is CASSIALRGYNEQFF. The full variable domain, its missing parts supplied by reference TRBV19 and TRBJ2-1, is DGGITQSPKYLFRKEGQNVTLSCEQNLNHDAMYWYRQDPGQGLRLIYYSQIVNDFQKGDIAEGYSVSREKKESFPLTVTSAQKNPTAFYLCASSIALRGYNEQFFGPGTRLTVL.

The gene calls are TRBV7-2 and TRBJ2-7, with 8 bases lining up with TRBD2. Germline V lookup: CDR1 SGHTA, CDR2 FQGNSA. Trimming removed 4 bases from V and 3 bases from J; junction bases left unmatched: 8. There are 15 residues in the CDR3. For the CDR3, the DNA is TGTGCCAGCAGCTCGATGGGCGGGGGGTTCTACGAGCAGTACTTC. Translation: CASSSMGGGFYEQYF.

The chain joins TRBV11-2 to TRBJ2-3; 10 bases align to TRBD2. Germline lookup yields CDR1 SGHAT and CDR2 FQNNGV. The CDR3 is 15 residues long. V lost 5 bases and J lost 4; bases outside the gene matches: 6. As DNA, the CDR3 is TGTGCCAGCAGCCTGAGCGGGAGGGAGGCAGATACGCAGTATTTT. It translates to CASSLSGREADTQYF.

The J gene is TRBJ2-5, the V gene TRBV10-3; no firm D call. V was pared by 2 bases and J by 5 bases, with 3 bases between. The CDR3 is made up of 11 amino acids. Germline CDR1 ENHRY, CDR2 SYGVKD. CDR3 region: CAISEEETQYF. The CDR3 nucleotides are TGTGCCATCAGTGAGGAGGAGACCCAGTACTTC.

V is TRBV29-1 and J is TRBJ2-1, with TRBD1 identical over 8 bases. The trim removed 7 bases at V and 1 base at J, leaving 6 bases unmatched. Per the germline V gene, CDR1 is SQVTM and CDR2 is ANQGSEA. The CDR3 consists of 14 residues. As DNA, the CDR3 is TGCAGCGGGGACAGGACCTCATCCTACAATGAGCAGTTCTTC. It translates to CSGDRTSSYNEQFF.

The chain recombines TRBV5-1 with TRBJ2-3; possible D gene TRBD1, 6 bases. This CDR3 is built from 14 residues. V was trimmed by 4 bases and J by 4 bases, leaving 13 bases between them. Germline assignment: CDR1 SGHRS and CDR2 YFSETQ. The CDR3 sequence is CASSSLTGSDTQYF. DNA for the CDR3: TGCGCCAGCAGCAGCCTAACAGGGTCAGATACGCAGTATTTT.

The chain joins TRBV11-3 to TRBJ2-4; TRBD1 is a possible D gene (6 bases). The CDR3 has 16 amino acids. Trimming removed 5 bases at V and 2 bases at J, with 16 bases between. Germline V gene data show CDR1 as SGHNT and CDR2 as YENEEA. The CDR3 reads CASSQLEGEPKNIQYF. The CDR3 nucleotides are TGTGCCAGCAGCCAACTAGAGGGGGAACCCAAAAACATTCAGTACTTC.

The chain employs TRBV5-6 and TRBJ2-7, with 9 bases aligning to TRBD1. The CDR3 has 15 residues. V lost 4 bases, J lost 5 bases, and 10 bases stayed unmatched. In germline, CDR1 is SGHDT, CDR2 YYEEEE. The DNA of the CDR3 is TGTGCCAGCAGCCTGCCGGGACAGGGCTCTAACGAGCAGTACTTC. Protein sequence: CASSLPGQGSNEQYF.

The rearrangement joins TRBV5-4 to TRBJ1-2; TRBD1 is a possible D gene (6 bases). The CDR3 loop spans 13 amino acids. V lost 3 bases, J lost 8 bases, and 14 bases lay in between. CDR1 is SGHNT and CDR2 is YYREEE in the germline V gene (reference sequence). CDR3 sequence: CASSSPQGYGYTF. The DNA for the CDR3 is TGTGCCAGCAGCTCCCCACAGGGCTACGGCTACACCTTC.

The CDR3 nucleotides are TGTGCCAGCAGTGAAAAAGGGGGCTATGGCTACACCTTC. It encodes CASSEKGGYGYTF. The rearrangement links TRBV2 to TRBJ1-2, with D possibly matching TRBD1 (6 bases). CDR3 length: 13 residues. The germline V gene has CDR1 SNHLY and CDR2 FYNNEI. V was cut by 2 bases and J by 4 bases, with 8 bases left in between. Full variable domain (remainder filled in from reference TRBV2 and TRBJ1-2): EPEVTQTPSHQVTQMGQEVILRCVPISNHLYFYWYRQILGQKVEFLVSFYNNEISEKSEIFDDQFSVERPDGSNFTLKIRSTKLEDSAMYFCASSEKGGYGYTFGSGTRLTVV.

V gene TRBV5-5 combines with J gene TRBJ2-7, with 9 bases identical to TRBD1. Germline CDR1 reads SGHKS; CDR2 reads YYEKEE (reference sequence). Trimming took 6 bases from V and 4 from J; bases not matched to a gene: 8. The CDR3 totals 14 residues. CDR3 sequence reads: CASTTGGLVYEQYF. The CDR3 DNA is TGTGCCAGCACGACAGGGGGTTTGGTATACGAGCAGTACTTC.

This chain joins TRBV11-1 and TRBJ2-1; 10 bases match TRBD2. V shed 5 bases and J 14 bases; nucleotides not matched to a gene: 3. The CDR3 totals 11 residues. Germline CDR1 is SGHAT and CDR2 is FQDESV (reference sequence). CDR3 protein: CASSLSGRKFF. CDR3 nucleotides: TGTGCCAGCAGCCTTAGCGGGAGGAAGTTCTTC.

The chain has TRBV18 and TRBJ2-1; weak D call: TRBD1 (5 bases). V lost 1 base, J lost 7 bases, and 14 bases lay in between. This CDR3 contains 15 residues. Germline V gene lookup returns CDR1 KGHSH and CDR2 LQKENI. The CDR3 nucleotides read TGTGCCAGCTCACCACAGCAGGTTTCAGGGAATGAGCAGTTCTTC. Translating it yields CASSPQQVSGNEQFF.

V gene TRBV10-3 combines with J gene TRBJ2-5, with 8 bases lining up with TRBD1. The CDR3 extends over 13 amino acids. V lost 8 bases, J lost 5 bases, and 7 bases stayed unmatched. The germline V gene has CDR1 ENHRY and CDR2 SYGVKD. The CDR3 spells CAIATGEQETQYF. CDR3 nucleotides: TGTGCCATCGCGACAGGGGAGCAGGAGACCCAGTACTTC.